Listed here are 12 T cell receptor beta chains from one sample, sequenced in a study of ipilimumab plus nivolumab after autologous stem cell transplantation. Libraries were prepared by immunoSEQ multiplex PCR; TCRdb keeps only in-frame clonotypes and omits some of them. The sample shows about 10,000 clones, around 69% of them seen only once. The specimen was PBMCs, collected in a trial of ipilimumab plus nivolumab as post-transplant consolidation. These TCRs come from a female donor with multiple myeloma.

The chain uses TRBV5-8 and TRBJ2-6; no clear D. The CDR3 spans 17 residues. Germline CDR1 reads SGHTS; CDR2 reads YDEGEE. V was cut by 7 bases and J by 5 bases, with 22 bases left in between. CDR3 sequence (DNA): TGTGCCAGCGAGCCACCTCACACACAAAGTCGGGCCAACGTCCTGACTTTC. Its translation is CASEPPHTQSRANVLTF.

This clone is medium-sized in the sample. The V call is TRBV19, the J call TRBJ2-1; 10 bases align to TRBD2. J gave up 7 bases and V 4 bases, and 7 bases lay outside the gene matches. CDR3 size: 15 residues. Germline V lookup: CDR1 LNHDA, CDR2 SQIVND (reference sequence). CDR3 protein: CASSNLAGGNNEQFF. For the CDR3, the DNA is TGTGCCAGTAGTAACTTAGCGGGAGGCAATAATGAGCAGTTCTTC.

This chain joins TRBV18 and TRBJ1-5, with a tentative D call TRBD1 (5 bases). The V end lost 3 bases, the J end lost 7 bases, and 10 bases lay between the germline ends. CDR3 length: 13 amino acids. Germline V gene lookup returns CDR1 KGHSH and CDR2 LQKENI. Here the CDR3 DNA reads TGTGCCAGCTCACCTGAGGGGAGCCAGCCCCAGCATTTT. It encodes CASSPEGSQPQHF.

The genes are TRBV6-5 and TRBJ1-1; D gene unclear. The V and J ends lost 0 bases and 0 bases respectively, with 11 bases between them. This CDR3 region has 16 residues. Germline V CDR1 and CDR2: MNHEY, SVGAGI. The CDR3 spells CASSYSSGPLNTEAFF. The CDR3 DNA is TGTGCCAGCAGTTACTCGAGTGGACCCCTGAACACTGAAGCTTTCTTT.

This clone was detected only once. This chain links TRBV6-5 with TRBJ2-1; D not resolved. V was clipped by 5 bases and J by 15 bases, with 14 bases between them. There are 11 residues in the CDR3. The germline V gene encodes CDR1 MNHEY and CDR2 SVGAGI. CDR3 DNA sequence: TGTGCCAGCAGTAATTCCCGATTGTGGTTCTTC. Translating gives CASSNSRLWFF.

The chain combines TRBV30 with TRBJ1-1, with TRBD1 matching 7 bases. This CDR3 has 12 amino acids. The germline CDR1 and CDR2 sequences are GTSNPN and SVGIG (reference sequence). V lost 5 bases, J lost 3 bases, and 3 bases stayed unmatched. In DNA form, the CDR3 reads TGTGCCTGGGAAACAGGGGACACTGAAGCTTTCTTT. Translated, it gives CAWETGDTEAFF.

The rearrangement uses TRBV19 and TRBJ1-5; D is unresolved. Trimming took off 2 bases at V and 0 bases at J, with 8 bases between the two ends. The CDR3 loop spans 15 amino acids. Germline V gives CDR1 LNHDA, CDR2 SQIVND (reference sequence). The CDR3 bases are TGTGCCAGTAGTATAACGGCATATAGCAATCAGCCCCAGCATTTT. The encoded protein is CASSITAYSNQPQHF. Together with reference TRBV19 and TRBJ1-5, the CDR3 gives the full variable domain: DGGITQSPKYLFRKEGQNVTLSCEQNLNHDAMYWYRQDPGQGLRLIYYSQIVNDFQKGDIAEGYSVSREKKESFPLTVTSAQKNPTAFYLCASSITAYSNQPQHFGDGTRLSIL.

This clone was observed a handful of times. The chain joins TRBV11-3 to TRBJ2-2, with 8 bases that match TRBD2. V shed 6 bases, J shed 6 bases, and the junction held 15 bases outside the gene matches. The CDR3 is 17 amino acids. Germline lookup yields CDR1 SGHNT and CDR2 YENEEA. CDR3 nucleotides: TGTGCCAGCAGTCCGAACGTGGCGGGAGGTTCTGCCGGGGAGCTGTTTTTT. Translation: CASSPNVAGGSAGELFF.

This CDR3 reads CASSAEGEGQETQYF. CDR3 DNA sequence: TGTGCCAGCAGCGCCGAGGGAGAGGGACAAGAGACCCAGTACTTC. The rearrangement joins TRBV13 to TRBJ2-5, with D perhaps matching TRBD2 (5 bases). The V gene lost 5 bases and the J gene lost 2 bases, with 15 bases spanning the gap. The CDR3 runs to 15 residues. Germline V CDR1 and CDR2: PRHDT, FYEKMQ (reference sequence).

The chain recombines TRBV21-1 with TRBJ1-5. TRBV21-1 is designated a pseudogene. This CDR3 spans 14 amino acids. CDR3 sequence: CASSKGFGNQPQHF. For the CDR3, the DNA is TGTGCCAGCAGCAAGGGTTTTGGCAATCAGCCCCAGCATTTT.

The chain joins TRBV29-1 to TRBJ1-1; TRBD1 aligns across 7 bases. The trim removed 6 bases at V and 1 base at J, leaving 8 bases unmatched. Germline V lookup: CDR1 SQVTM, CDR2 ANQGSEA. The CDR3 has 14 amino acids. CDR3 protein: CSVGPGGKNTEAFF. The CDR3 coding sequence is TGCAGCGTCGGACCAGGGGGAAAGAACACTGAAGCTTTCTTT.

In this sample, this clone turned up a few times. The rearrangement joins TRBV6-6 to TRBJ1-5; possibly TRBD1 for D (5 bases). The CDR3 runs 14 residues. V gave up 5 bases and J gave up 4 bases, with 12 bases separating them. Germline V lookup: CDR1 MNHNY, CDR2 SVGAGI (reference sequence). The CDR3 loop reads CASSNPTDNQPQHF. CDR3 bases: TGTGCCAGCAGTAACCCGACAGATAATCAGCCCCAGCATTTT.